This T cell receptor (beta chain) was retrieved from a study of blood T cell repertoires in COVID-19. Study as a whole: There were acute and convalescent COVID-19 samples, and they came from the United States, Italy and Spain.

Here immunoSEQ multiplex PCR was the method, and the copy in TCRdb shows in-frame clones only, minus some. The sample yields around 250,000 clones, around 86% seen once. Between the trimmed V and J ends, which lost 3 bases and 4 bases, there was a span of 13 bases. The CDR3 loop spans 14 amino acids. Per germline, CDR1 SGDLS and CDR2 YYNGEE. Sequencing was carried out using peripheral blood. This sequence was found in a woman aged 55-70 years who had recovered from COVID-19. This chain links TRBV9 with TRBJ1-1, with D possibly matching TRBD1 (5 bases). CDR3 residues: CASSDQGGVTEAFF. In nucleotides, the CDR3 is TGTGCCAGCAGCGATCAGGGTGGCGTCACTGAAGCTTTCTTT.